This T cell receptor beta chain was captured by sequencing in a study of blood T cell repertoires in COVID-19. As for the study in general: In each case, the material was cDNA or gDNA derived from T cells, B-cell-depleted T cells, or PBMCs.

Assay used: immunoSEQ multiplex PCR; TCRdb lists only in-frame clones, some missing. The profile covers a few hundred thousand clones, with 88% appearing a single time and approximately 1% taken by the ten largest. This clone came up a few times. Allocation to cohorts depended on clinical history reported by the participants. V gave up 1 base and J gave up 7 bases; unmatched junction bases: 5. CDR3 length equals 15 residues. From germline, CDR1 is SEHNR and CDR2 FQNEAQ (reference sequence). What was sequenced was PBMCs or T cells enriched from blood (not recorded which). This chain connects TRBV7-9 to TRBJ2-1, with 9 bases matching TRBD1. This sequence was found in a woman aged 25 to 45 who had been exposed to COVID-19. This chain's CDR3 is CASSLGDRALNEQFF. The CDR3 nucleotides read TGTGCCAGCAGCTTAGGGGACAGGGCCCTTAATGAGCAGTTCTTC. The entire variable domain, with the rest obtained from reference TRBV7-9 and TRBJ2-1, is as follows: DTGVSQNPRHKITKRGQNVTFRCDPISEHNRLYWYRQTLGQGPEFLTYFQNEAQLEKSRLLSDRFSAERPKGSFSTLEIQRTEQGDSAMYLCASSLGDRALNEQFFGPGTRLTVL.